This T cell receptor (beta chain) was recovered during a study of blood T cell repertoires in COVID-19. This clone was seen only once. Original handling: Reference gene primer amplification gave nucleated cell count estimates. Method: immunoSEQ multiplex PCR; TCRdb's copy keeps in-frame clones and lacks some. The V and J calls and clone size come from that table; D and trimming were worked out from the DNA. The sample includes about 260,000 clones, more than 80% of them seen just once. Categorization into cohorts depended on clinical history that participants reported. The CDR3 covers 15 residues. The V end lost 3 bases, the J end lost 0 bases, and 11 bases lay between the germline ends. Germline V gene lookup returns CDR1 LNHDA and CDR2 SQIVND (reference sequence).

The V call is TRBV19, the J call TRBJ1-2, with D possibly TRBD1 on 6 matching bases. The sequenced sample consisted of PBMCs or T cells enriched from blood (not recorded which). The receptor was isolated from a woman aged 18 to 35 who had recovered from COVID-19. The CDR3 reads CASSIGQPSNYGYTF. CDR3 bases: TGTGCCAGTAGTATCGGACAGCCTTCTAACTATGGCTACACCTTC.